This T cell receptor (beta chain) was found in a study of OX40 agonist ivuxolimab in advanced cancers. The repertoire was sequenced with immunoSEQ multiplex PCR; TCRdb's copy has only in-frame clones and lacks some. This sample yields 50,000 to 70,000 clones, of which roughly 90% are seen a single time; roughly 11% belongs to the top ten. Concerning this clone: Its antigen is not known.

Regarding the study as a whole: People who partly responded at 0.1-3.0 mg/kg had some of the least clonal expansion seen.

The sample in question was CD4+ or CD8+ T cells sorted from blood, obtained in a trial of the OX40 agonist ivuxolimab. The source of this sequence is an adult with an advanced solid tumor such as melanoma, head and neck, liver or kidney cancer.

In DNA form, the CDR3 reads TGCAGCGTTGAAGGGGTCGACGAGCAGTACTTC. This encodes CSVEGVDEQYF. V is TRBV29-1 and J is TRBJ2-7; D ambiguous. CDR3 size: 11 residues. V was clipped by 1 base and J by 5 bases, with 6 bases between them. Germline loops: CDR1 SQVTM, CDR2 ANQGSEA.